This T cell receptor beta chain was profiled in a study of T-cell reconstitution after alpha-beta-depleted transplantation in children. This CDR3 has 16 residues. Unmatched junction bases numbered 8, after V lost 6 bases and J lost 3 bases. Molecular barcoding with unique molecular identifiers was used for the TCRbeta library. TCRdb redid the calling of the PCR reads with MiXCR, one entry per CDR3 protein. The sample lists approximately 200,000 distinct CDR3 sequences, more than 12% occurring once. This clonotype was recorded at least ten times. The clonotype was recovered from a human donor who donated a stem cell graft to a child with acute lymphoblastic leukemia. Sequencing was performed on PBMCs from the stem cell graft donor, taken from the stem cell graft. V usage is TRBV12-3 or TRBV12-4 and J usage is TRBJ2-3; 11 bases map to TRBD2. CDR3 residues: CASSSFGTSGTDTQYF. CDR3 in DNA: TGTGCCAGCAGCTCCTTCGGGACTAGCGGAACAGATACGCAGTATTTT.